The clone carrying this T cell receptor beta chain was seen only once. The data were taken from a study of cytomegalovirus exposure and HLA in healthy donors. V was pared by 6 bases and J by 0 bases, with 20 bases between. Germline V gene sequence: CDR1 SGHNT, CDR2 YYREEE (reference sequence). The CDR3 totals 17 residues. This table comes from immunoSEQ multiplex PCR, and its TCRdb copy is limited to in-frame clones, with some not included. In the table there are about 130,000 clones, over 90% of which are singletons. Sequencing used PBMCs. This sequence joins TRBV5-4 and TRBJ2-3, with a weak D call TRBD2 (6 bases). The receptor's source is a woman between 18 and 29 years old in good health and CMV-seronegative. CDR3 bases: TGTGCCAGCATCAATCGGGGAGGACTCACTAGCACAGATACGCAGTATTTT. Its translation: CASINRGGLTSTDTQYF.